The T cell receptor (beta chain) described here comes from a study of ipilimumab plus nivolumab after autologous stem cell transplantation. Assay: immunoSEQ multiplex PCR; the TCRdb copy retains only in-frame clones and omits some. The table lists approximately 9,800 clones, 78% of them singletons. This TCR derives from a male donor with diffuse large B-cell lymphoma. Sequences were derived from PBMCs, sampled in a trial of ipilimumab plus nivolumab as post-transplant consolidation.

The CDR3 is CASSQTVYETQYF. CDR3 bases: TGTGCCAGCAGTCAGACAGTGTACGAGACCCAGTACTTC. V usage is TRBV28 and J usage is TRBJ2-5, with a weak D call TRBD1 (5 bases). V lost 5 bases and J 5 bases, leaving 12 bases between the germline ends. Germline V lookup: CDR1 MDHEN, CDR2 SYDVKM. The CDR3 is made up of 13 amino acids.